The rows below give T cell receptor beta chains drawn from one sample of a study of neoadjuvant nivolumab and ipilimumab in lung cancer. Sequenced by immunoSEQ multiplex PCR; TCRdb stores in-frame clones only, minus some. The sample consists of fewer than 40,000 clones, roughly 90% of them appearing once. The sequenced sample was peripheral blood, obtained after neoadjuvant nivolumab, alone or with ipilimumab, at or shortly before surgery. The receptors stem from an adult with non-small cell lung cancer. Each CDR3 is given with its conserved first and last residue. The order of the fields is clone size, V gene, J gene, D gene, CDR3 DNA, CDR3 protein. The D gene is left open where the match is weak. The size of a clone is reported for some rows only, either as once, few or many, or as a class for expanded clones.

.	TRBV5-4	TRBJ2-3	.	TGTGCCAGCAGCCTCGGAATGGCCCCAGATACGCAGTATTTT	CASSLGMAPDTQYF
.	TRBV5-4	TRBJ2-5	.	TGTGCCAGCAGCTTGGCGGCCAGGGCGGGGTCGGAGACCCAGTACTTC	CASSLAARAGSETQYF
few	TRBV5-6	TRBJ1-1	.	TGTGCCAGCAGCTTGAAGGTGAACACTGAAGCTTTCTTT	CASSLKVNTEAFF
.	TRBV5-5	TRBJ2-1	TRBD2	TGTGCCAGCAGCTTGGGCCCAGCGGGACGTAATGAGCAGTTCTTC	CASSLGPAGRNEQFF
.	TRBV4-2	TRBJ1-2	.	TGTGCCAGCAGCCAAGATTCAAACTCGGGGTATGGCTACACCTTC	CASSQDSNSGYGYTF
.	TRBV6-1	TRBJ2-7	TRBD1	TGTGCCAGCAGGGGGGCAGGGGGCGAGCAGTACTTC	CASRGAGGEQYF
few	TRBV9	TRBJ2-1	TRBD2	TGTGCCAGCAGCGTAAACCCTTTAAGCGGGAGCTCCTACAATGAGCAGTTCTTC	CASSVNPLSGSSYNEQFF
once	TRBV28	TRBJ2-5	.	TGTGCCAGCACCCCGTGGCGTCAAGAGACCCAGTACTTC	CASTPWRQETQYF
.	TRBV29-1	TRBJ2-7	.	TGCAGCGGGTCGATCAGTAACGAGCAGTACTTC	CSGSISNEQYF
.	TRBV2	TRBJ2-1	TRBD1	TGTGCCAGCAGCCGGGACAGGTACAATGAGCAGTTCTTC	CASSRDRYNEQFF
.	TRBV19	TRBJ2-7	TRBD2	TGTGCCAGTAGCCCCGTCCGACTAGCGGGAGGGCCAAACGAGCAGTACTTC	CASSPVRLAGGPNEQYF
.	TRBV7-9	TRBJ1-5	TRBD1	TGTGCCAGCAGCCTAGACAGGGATCAGCCCCAGCATTTT	CASSLDRDQPQHF
.	TRBV5-1	TRBJ2-4	.	TGCGCCAGCAGCTTAATTACCAGGGGCCTAGCCAAAAACATTCAGTACTTC	CASSLITRGLAKNIQYF
few	TRBV7-9	TRBJ2-7	.	TGTGCCAGCAGCTTAATCCCTGGTAACGAGCAGTACTTC	CASSLIPGNEQYF
.	TRBV2	TRBJ2-5	.	TGTGCCAGCAAAGGGATAGCGGAGACCCAGTACTTC	CASKGIAETQYF
.	TRBV11-2	TRBJ2-2	TRBD2	TGTGCCAGCAGCCTACCCACGGGACTAGCGAACACCGGGGAGCTGTTTTTT	CASSLPTGLANTGELFF
.	TRBV11-2	TRBJ2-1	.	TGTGCCAGCAGCAATCCGGTGCAGTTCTTC	CASSNPVQFF
.	TRBV18	TRBJ2-1	TRBD2	TGTGCCAGCTCGGGAGGGTCCCCCTACAATGAGCAGTTCTTC	CASSGGSPYNEQFF
few	TRBV27	TRBJ1-2	TRBD1	TGTGCCAGCAGTTGGACAGGGCAGCATGGCTACACCTTC	CASSWTGQHGYTF
.	TRBV5-1	TRBJ2-5	TRBD2	TGCGCCAGCAGCTTACTAGCGGAAGAGACCCAGTACTTC	CASSLLAEETQYF
.	TRBV29-1	TRBJ1-1	.	TGCAGCGGACAGACGGTGAACACTGAAGCTTTCTTT	CSGQTVNTEAFF
.	TRBV4-1	TRBJ1-1	TRBD1	TGCGCCAGCAGCCTCCGACAGGGGAGGACTGAAGCTTTCTTT	CASSLRQGRTEAFF
once	TRBV6-1	TRBJ1-2	.	TGTGCCAGCAGTGAAATAGGAAACGATTATGGCTACACCTTC	CASSEIGNDYGYTF